This passage covers 20 T cell receptor beta chains from one sample sequenced in a study of T cell responses to AZD1222 COVID-19 vaccine. Profiled with immunoSEQ multiplex PCR; TCRdb holds only in-frame clones, not every one. The sample includes about 110,000 clones, more than 90% of them seen just once. The starting material was peripheral blood, obtained 28 days after the second AZD1222 dose. Every receptor here comes from an adult who received the AZD1222 COVID-19 vaccine.

Here the CDR3 reads CASSRGTTGNTIYF. The CDR3 DNA reads as TGTGCCAGCAGCCGCGGGACGACTGGAAACACCATATATTTT. V usage is TRBV7-3 and J usage is TRBJ1-3; a possible D gene is TRBD1 (5 bases). Germline assignment: CDR1 SGHTA and CDR2 FQGTGA. Deletions cut 5 bases from V and 2 bases from J, with 10 bases between. CDR3 size: 14 residues.

V gene TRBV10-2 combines with J gene TRBJ2-7; 11 bases match TRBD2. The V and J ends lost 4 bases and 0 bases, in that order; junction bases with no gene match: 8. CDR1 and CDR2 (germline): WSHSY, SAAADI. CDR3 length: 17 amino acids. The CDR3 loop reads CASSAPQLAGASYEQYF. CDR3 bases: TGCGCCAGCAGTGCCCCCCAACTAGCGGGGGCCTCCTACGAGCAGTACTTC.

This clone was counted once. This chain uses TRBV7-2 with TRBJ1-1; D is unclear. This CDR3 spans 13 amino acids. The V gene's germline CDR1 is SGHTA and CDR2 FQGNSA. The V end was cut by 5 bases, the J end by 5 bases, with 12 bases between. In nucleotides, the CDR3 is TGTGCCAGCAGCCAGACCCGGGTTACTGAAGCTTTCTTT. Amino acids: CASSQTRVTEAFF.

The chain employs TRBV7-9 and TRBJ2-5; TRBD1 matches 10 bases. Germline values: CDR1 SEHNR, CDR2 FQNEAQ (reference sequence). CDR3 size: 19 residues. Trimming at V came to 4 bases and at J to 2 bases, leaving 16 bases not matched to a gene. As DNA, the CDR3 is TGTGCCAGCAGCTCGCCTCTCATGGGGACAGGGGTTCGGCAAGAGACCCAGTACTTC. The encoded protein is CASSSPLMGTGVRQETQYF.

The rearrangement uses TRBV30 and TRBJ1-4, with D unclear. V gave up 4 bases and J gave up 4 bases, with 19 bases separating them. This CDR3 has 16 amino acids. Germline CDR1 GTSNPN, CDR2 SVGIG (reference sequence). CDR3 in amino acids: CAWIRLDGRGNEKLFF. CDR3 nucleotide sequence: TGTGCCTGGATTCGCCTGGACGGCCGGGGTAATGAAAAACTGTTTTTT.

The chain is built from TRBV9 and TRBJ2-1, with a possible D match to TRBD1 (6 bases). V lost 6 bases to trimming and J lost 2 bases, with 21 bases between them. The V gene's germline CDR1 is SGDLS and CDR2 YYNGEE. The CDR3 spans 17 residues. CDR3 in DNA: TGTGCCAGCACCCCCAGGACCCTACAGGGCACCTACAATGAGCAGTTCTTC. Amino acids: CASTPRTLQGTYNEQFF.

V usage is TRBV29-1 and J usage is TRBJ2-1; no definite D call. CDR3 size: 10 residues. CDR1 and CDR2 (germline): SQVTM, ANQGSEA. Trimming took 4 bases from V and 8 from J, leaving 6 bases between them. Written as DNA, the CDR3 is TGCAGCGTTGTCTTCCATGAGCAGTTCTTC. Translating it yields CSVVFHEQFF.

The chain has TRBV25-1 and TRBJ2-7; no definite D call. The CDR3 length is 11 residues. CDR1 and CDR2 from the germline V gene are MGHDK and SYGVNS. The ends were cut back, 4 bases at V and 4 bases at J, with 5 bases in the middle. The CDR3, as DNA: TGTGCCAGCAGTGGTCATTACGAGCAGTACTTC. Translating gives CASSGHYEQYF.

The chain joins TRBV15 to TRBJ2-1; no firm D call. The CDR3 totals 12 residues. V was pared by 4 bases and J by 9 bases, with 10 bases between. Germline lookup yields CDR1 LNHNV and CDR2 YYDKDF (reference sequence). The CDR3 nucleotides are TGTGCCACCAGCACAGCAGGTTTTGAGCAGTTCTTC. Its protein is CATSTAGFEQFF.

About this clone: Other DNA sequences in this specimen translate into the identical CDR3. The chain links TRBV9 to TRBJ1-3; D remains ambiguous. The CDR3 consists of 13 residues. Per germline, CDR1 SGDLS and CDR2 YYNGEE. V dropped 0 bases and J dropped 1 base, with 2 bases sitting between them. The chain's CDR3 is CASSVGSGNTIYF. Here the CDR3 DNA reads TGTGCCAGCAGCGTAGGTTCTGGAAACACCATATATTTT.

The chain has TRBV3-1 (or the pseudogene TRBV3-2) and TRBJ2-5, with TRBD1 matching 7 bases. The CDR3 contains 15 residues. V gave up 3 bases and J gave up 9 bases; unmatched junction bases: 13. Germline-derived CDR1 and CDR2 are LGHDT and YNNKEL (reference sequence). The CDR3 DNA is TGTGCCAGCAGCCAGGGACAGCCGATCGAGGCGGCCCAGTACTTC. Translating it yields CASSQGQPIEAAQYF.

This chain links TRBV4-1 with TRBJ2-7; maybe TRBD2 (6 bases). Trimming took 4 bases from V and 6 from J, leaving 19 bases between them. Germline V CDR1 and CDR2: MGHRA, YSYEKL. The CDR3 loop spans 15 amino acids. In nucleotides, the CDR3 is TGCGCCAGCAGCCCGGGTGGTGTGCGGAGGGCCGAGCAGTACTTC. Protein sequence: CASSPGGVRRAEQYF.

The gene calls are TRBV6-1 and TRBJ1-6, with D possibly TRBD1 on 5 matching bases. This CDR3 has 15 residues. Germline CDR1 MNHNS, CDR2 SASEGT. The V gene lost 0 bases and the J gene lost 9 bases, with 12 bases spanning the gap. The CDR3 DNA is TGTGCCAGCAGTGAAGCGTGGGGGAGGGCTTCACCCCTCCACTTT. This translates into CASSEAWGRASPLHF.

This chain connects TRBV11-3 to TRBJ2-7; D remains ambiguous. V lost 0 bases and J 4 bases, leaving 10 bases between the germline ends. Germline V CDR1 and CDR2: SGHNT, YENEEA. CDR3 length equals 14 residues. The CDR3 bases are TGTGCCAGCAGCTTAGACCGGGCGTCTTACGAGCAGTACTTC. Protein product: CASSLDRASYEQYF.

The chain couples TRBV6-2 or TRBV6-3 to TRBJ2-5; the D is unclear. Germline V gene lookup returns CDR1 MNHEY and CDR2 SVGEGT. The V end lost 6 bases, the J end lost 2 bases, and 13 bases lay between the germline ends. The CDR3 is 14 residues long. Here the CDR3 reads CASSQPPPQETQYF. The DNA for the CDR3 is TGTGCCAGCAGCCAACCACCACCGCAAGAGACCCAGTACTTC.

This clone was observed a single time. The chain recombines TRBV4-2 with TRBJ2-7; D gene ambiguous. This CDR3 is 15 amino acids long. Germline CDR1 and CDR2: LGHNA and YNFKEQ. The V and J ends lost 4 bases and 2 bases respectively, with 15 bases between them. The CDR3 protein is CASSRGPYATYEQYF. Here the CDR3 DNA reads TGTGCCAGCAGCCGAGGACCCTATGCAACCTACGAGCAGTACTTC.

The chain combines TRBV4-1 with TRBJ1-2; maybe TRBD1 (5 bases). Trimming took off 2 bases at V and 4 bases at J, with 14 bases between the two ends. Germline V gives CDR1 MGHRA, CDR2 YSYEKL. The CDR3 spans 15 residues. This CDR3 is CASSQSVAGLYGYTF. The CDR3 nucleotides read TGCGCCAGCAGCCAATCAGTTGCAGGGCTCTATGGCTACACCTTC.

J is TRBJ2-1 and V is TRBV19; possibly TRBD2 for D (5 bases). The CDR3 length is 15 residues. Germline V gives CDR1 LNHDA, CDR2 SQIVND (reference sequence). V lost 6 bases to trimming and J lost 2 bases, with 14 bases between them. In nucleotides, the CDR3 is TGTGCCAGTAGCCGTGGAGGTGGGACCTACAATGAGCAGTTCTTC. Its translation: CASSRGGGTYNEQFF.

For this clone: The sample carries other DNA sequences with the same CDR3. The chain couples TRBV9 to TRBJ2-2; D uncertain. The CDR3 contains 15 residues. V lost 0 bases to trimming and J lost 2 bases, with 8 bases between them. Germline assignment: CDR1 SGDLS and CDR2 YYNGEE. CDR3 nucleotide sequence: TGTGCCAGCAGCGTAGTAGGGCCCAACACCGGGGAGCTGTTTTTT. Translated, it gives CASSVVGPNTGELFF.

This sequence joins TRBV7-3 and TRBJ2-7; tentatively, D is TRBD1 or TRBD2 (5 bases each). V was trimmed by 0 bases and J by 2 bases, leaving 11 bases between them. This CDR3 region has 15 residues. Germline V CDR1 and CDR2: SGHTA, FQGTGA. CDR3 protein: CASSLTRDGTYEQYF. The CDR3 DNA is TGTGCCAGCAGCTTAACCCGGGACGGTACCTACGAGCAGTACTTC.